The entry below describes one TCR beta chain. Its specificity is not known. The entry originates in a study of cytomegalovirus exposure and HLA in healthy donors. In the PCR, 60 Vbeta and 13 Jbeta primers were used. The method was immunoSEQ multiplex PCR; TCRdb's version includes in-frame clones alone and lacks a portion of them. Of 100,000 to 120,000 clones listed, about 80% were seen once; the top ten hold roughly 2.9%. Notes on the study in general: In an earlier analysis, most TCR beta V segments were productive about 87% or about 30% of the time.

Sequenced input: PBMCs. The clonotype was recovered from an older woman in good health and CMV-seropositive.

DNA for the CDR3: TGCGCCAGCAGCCCCGGGACCGCGGCGGGGGGGACCTACGAGCAGTACTTC. Translation gives CASSPGTAAGGTYEQYF. J is TRBJ2-7 and V is TRBV5-1; 9 bases fit TRBD2. This CDR3 is 17 amino acids long. The junction had 13 bases not matched to a gene; V was cut back by 4 bases and J by 2 bases. Per germline, CDR1 SGHRS and CDR2 YFSETQ. The entire variable domain, with the rest obtained from reference TRBV5-1 and TRBJ2-7, is as follows: KAGVTQTPRYLIKTRGQQVTLSCSPISGHRSVSWYQQTPGQGLQFLFEYFSETQRNKGNFPGRFSGRQFSNSRSEMNVSTLELGDSALYLCASSPGTAAGGTYEQYFGPGTRLTVT.